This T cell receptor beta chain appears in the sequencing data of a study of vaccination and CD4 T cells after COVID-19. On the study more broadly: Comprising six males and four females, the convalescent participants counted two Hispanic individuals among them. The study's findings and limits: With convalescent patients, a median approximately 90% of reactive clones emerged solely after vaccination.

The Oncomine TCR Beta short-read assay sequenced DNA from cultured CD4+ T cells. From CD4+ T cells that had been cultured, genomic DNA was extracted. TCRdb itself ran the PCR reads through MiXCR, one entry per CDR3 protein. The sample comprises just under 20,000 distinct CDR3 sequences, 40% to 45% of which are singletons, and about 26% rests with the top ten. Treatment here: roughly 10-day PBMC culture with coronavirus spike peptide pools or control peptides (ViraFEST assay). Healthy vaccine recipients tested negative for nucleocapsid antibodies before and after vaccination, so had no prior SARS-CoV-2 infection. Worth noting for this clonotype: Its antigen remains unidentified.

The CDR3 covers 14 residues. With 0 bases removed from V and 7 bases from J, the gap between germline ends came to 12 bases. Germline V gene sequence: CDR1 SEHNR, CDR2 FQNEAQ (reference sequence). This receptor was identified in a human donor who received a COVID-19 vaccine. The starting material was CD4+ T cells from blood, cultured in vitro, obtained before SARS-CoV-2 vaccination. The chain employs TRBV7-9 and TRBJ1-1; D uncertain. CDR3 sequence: CASSLARYGVEAFF. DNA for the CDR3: TGTGCCAGCAGCTTAGCTAGGTATGGGGTTGAAGCTTTCTTT.